These 2 T cell receptor beta chains were sequenced from one sample in a study of blood T cell repertoires in COVID-19. Clones were read by immunoSEQ multiplex PCR, and TCRdb kept only the in-frame ones, dropping some. The sample has over 45,000 clones; over 75% are singletons. The specimen sequenced was peripheral blood. The receptors stem from a man older than 75 in a cohort sampled during active COVID-19.

On this clone: Given the absence of the conserved phenylalanine or tryptophan at the CDR3 end, a read error is likely. It is unclear where the CDR3 begins or ends on the DNA, so no DNA is shown, and the CDR3 is as TCRdb lists it. The chain links TRBV12-5 to TRBJ1-2; the listed D gene, TRBD1, was not tested against the DNA. The germline gives CDR1 LGHNT, CDR2 FRNRAP. The CDR3 has 9 residues if both end residues are counted. The CDR3 spells CASGFRTGL.

This clone was observed once. V gene TRBV2 combines with J gene TRBJ2-1; D gene unclear. V lost 1 base and J lost 2, with 6 bases in between. This CDR3 contains 14 residues. Germline V gives CDR1 SNHLY, CDR2 FYNNEI. CDR3 DNA: TGTGCCAGCAGTGAAGGGGCCCCCTACAATGAGCAGTTCTTC. This gives the protein CASSEGAPYNEQFF.